This T cell receptor beta chain is drawn from a study of metastatic and nonmetastatic thyroid tumors. Study-level background: Across blood and tumor or nodule tissue, repertoires from malignant and benign thyroid patients were compared with one another. Broader study findings: In blood and tumor, TCR beta diversity was reportedly significantly higher in malignant thyroid tumors than in benign nodules.

In regard to this clone: The antigen is unknown. An end of the junction does not agree with germline; a read error may underlie this.

The CDR3 totals 13 residues. The germline CDR1 and CDR2 sequences are MNHEY and SVGEGT. In the source study's methods: Across clinicopathological groups, CDR3 differences served as the basis for building a distant-metastasis classifier for papillary thyroid cancer. Via MiXCR, TCRdb re-called the PCR reads. The V and J calls were determined by TCRdb, not by the authors. Among more than 15,000 clones, about a quarter were seen once, and the ten largest hold roughly 11%. Every patient underwent thyroid surgery untreated. The specimen sequenced was blood. The chain has TRBV6-2 or TRBV6-3 and TRBJ1-2; maybe TRBD1 (5 bases). This receptor was obtained from a male donor with papillary thyroid cancer or a benign thyroid nodule (not recorded which). Some clones in this sample may be carry-over from other donors' samples. Here the CDR3 DNA reads TGCGCCAGCAGTTACTCGGCGACAGAGGGCTACACCTTC. It translates to CASSYSATEGYTF.